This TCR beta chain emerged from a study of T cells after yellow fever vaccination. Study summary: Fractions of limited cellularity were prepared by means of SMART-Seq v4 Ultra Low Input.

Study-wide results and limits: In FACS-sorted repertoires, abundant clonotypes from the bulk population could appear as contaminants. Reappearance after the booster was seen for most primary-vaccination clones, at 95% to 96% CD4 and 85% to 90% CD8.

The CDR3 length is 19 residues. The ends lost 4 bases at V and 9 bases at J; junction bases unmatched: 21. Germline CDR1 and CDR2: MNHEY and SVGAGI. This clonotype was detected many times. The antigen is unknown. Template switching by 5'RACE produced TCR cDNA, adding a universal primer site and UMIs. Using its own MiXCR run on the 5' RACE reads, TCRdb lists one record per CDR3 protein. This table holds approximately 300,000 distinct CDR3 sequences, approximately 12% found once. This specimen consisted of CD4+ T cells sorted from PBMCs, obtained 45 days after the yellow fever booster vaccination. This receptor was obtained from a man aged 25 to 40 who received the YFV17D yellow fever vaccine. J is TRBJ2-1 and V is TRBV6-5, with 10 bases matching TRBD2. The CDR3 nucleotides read TGTGCCAGCAGTTCTGCACCTCCGATAGCGGGAGGCCCCGGAACTGAGCAGTTCTTC. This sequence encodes CASSSAPPIAGGPGTEQFF.